The next 7 T cell receptor beta chains were all read from a single sample in a study of T cell responses to AZD1222 COVID-19 vaccine. Using immunoSEQ multiplex PCR, the repertoire was profiled, and TCRdb retains in-frame clones only, with some absent. Of under 150,000 clones in the sample, roughly 91% are singletons; the top ten hold roughly a quarter. Material: peripheral blood, obtained on day 0 of AZD1222 vaccination. These TCRs come from an adult in good health.

This rearrangement joins TRBV19 to TRBJ2-7; 11 bases are a match to TRBD1. Trimming removed 5 bases from V and 9 bases from J; junction bases left unmatched: 6. From germline, CDR1 is LNHDA and CDR2 SQIVND (reference sequence). The length of the CDR3 is 13 residues. CDR3 amino acids: CASSAGTGGPQYF. CDR3 DNA: TGTGCCAGTAGTGCCGGGACAGGGGGTCCGCAGTACTTC.

The chain combines TRBV5-1 with TRBJ2-2, with D possibly being TRBD2 (6 bases). The length of the CDR3 is 16 residues. The V end was cut by 4 bases, the J end by 3 bases, with 16 bases between. CDR1 and CDR2 from the germline V gene are SGHRS and YFSETQ. CDR3 sequence (DNA): TGCGCCAGCAGCCCGCAGGCTAGCGAAGACACCGGGGAGCTGTTTTTT. It is translated as CASSPQASEDTGELFF.

The chain links TRBV7-9 to TRBJ2-3; 9 bases are a match to TRBD2. The CDR3 is made up of 15 amino acids. Unmatched junction bases numbered 9, after V lost 4 bases and J lost 7 bases. Germline lookup yields CDR1 SEHNR and CDR2 FQNEAQ (reference sequence). The CDR3 DNA sequence: TGTGCCAGCAGCTCACCGGGACTAGCAATAAATACGCAGTATTTT. Its protein product is CASSSPGLAINTQYF. The complete variable domain, with remaining parts taken from reference TRBV7-9 and TRBJ2-3, reads DTGVSQNPRHKITKRGQNVTFRCDPISEHNRLYWYRQTLGQGPEFLTYFQNEAQLEKSRLLSDRFSAERPKGSFSTLEIQRTEQGDSAMYLCASSSPGLAINTQYFGPGTRLTVL.

V and J are TRBV6-5 and TRBJ1-5; D ambiguous. This CDR3 has 13 residues. The V end was cut by 5 bases, the J end by 6 bases, with 11 bases between. CDR1 is MNHEY, CDR2 SVGAGI, per germline. This CDR3 is CASSPHPLQPQHF. The CDR3 DNA reads as TGTGCCAGCAGTCCCCATCCCCTTCAGCCCCAGCATTTT.

The V gene is TRBV7-2, the J gene TRBJ1-2; 9 bases are shared with TRBD1. Germline trimming cut 3 bases from V and 8 bases from J; bases unmatched to any gene: 10. Germline V gene lookup returns CDR1 SGHTA and CDR2 FQGNSA. The CDR3 loop spans 15 amino acids. In DNA, the CDR3 is TGTGCCAGCAGCTTGCGAACGGGACAGGGAAGCGGCTACACCTTC. This translates into CASSLRTGQGSGYTF.

The chain carries TRBV3-1 (or the pseudogene TRBV3-2) and TRBJ2-5, with TRBD2 identical over 7 bases. CDR1 and CDR2 (germline): LGHDT, YNNKEL (reference sequence). V trimming: 3 bases; J trimming: 5 bases; junction bases outside the gene matches: 3. The CDR3 covers 13 residues. This chain's CDR3 is CASSQGREETQYF. CDR3 DNA sequence: TGTGCCAGCAGCCAGGGGAGGGAGGAGACCCAGTACTTC.

V is TRBV28 and J is TRBJ2-1; 10 positions match TRBD2. V gave up 7 bases and J gave up 4 bases; unmatched junction bases: 4. Germline V gene sequence: CDR1 MDHEN, CDR2 SYDVKM. The CDR3 covers 14 residues. Here the CDR3 reads CASTRTSGYNEQFF. CDR3 nucleotides: TGTGCCAGCACCCGGACTAGCGGTTACAATGAGCAGTTCTTC.